The rows below give T cell receptor beta chains drawn from one sample of a study of pediatric ulcerative colitis. Assay: immunoSEQ multiplex PCR; the TCRdb copy retains only in-frame clones and omits some. The sample lists around 34,000 clones; about 81% were seen once. Source material: gut tissue. The receptors were sampled from a boy between 10 and 17 years old with mild ulcerative colitis. CDR3s include the opening cysteine and the closing phenylalanine or tryptophan. The D gene is left open where the match is weak. Clone size appears in some rows only: once, few, many, or a class for an expanded clone.

TRBJ1-1 | - | TRBV4-1 | - | CAISVTHEANTEAFF | TGCGCCATCTCCGTCACCCACGAGGCCAACACTGAAGCTTTCTTT
TRBJ2-7 | - | TRBV30 | TRBD2 | CAWSVRGDYSYEQYF | TGTGCCTGGAGTGTACGGGGGGACTACTCCTACGAGCAGTACTTC
TRBJ1-3 | few | TRBV5-4 | - | CASSQDTGNTIYF | TGTGCCAGCAGTCAAGACACTGGAAACACCATATATTTT
TRBJ1-5 | - | TRBV7-8 | - | CASSLVGGIGQPQHF | TGTGCCAGCAGCTTAGTAGGGGGAATTGGGCAGCCCCAGCATTTT
TRBJ2-3 | - | TRBV29-1 | TRBD1 | CSVAGWTGAATDTQYF | TGCAGCGTTGCAGGGTGGACAGGGGCAGCCACAGATACGCAGTATTTT
TRBJ1-5 | - | TRBV19 | - | CASGGTRQPQHF | TGTGCCAGTGGCGGGACTCGGCAGCCCCAGCATTTT
TRBJ1-1 | - | TRBV7-2 | TRBD1 | CASSLPDWTGDFNTEAFF | TGTGCCAGCAGCTTACCCGACTGGACAGGCGACTTCAACACTGAAGCTTTCTTT
TRBJ2-3 | once | TRBV7-2 | TRBD2 | CASSPRTRITDTQYF | TGTGCCAGCAGCCCCCGGACTAGAATCACAGATACGCAGTATTTT
TRBJ2-5 | - | TRBV5-4 | - | CASSLDRETQYF | TGTGCCAGCAGCTTGGACAGGGAGACCCAGTACTTC
TRBJ2-1 | - | TRBV2 | - | CASSEARGTNFF | TGTGCCAGCAGTGAAGCTAGGGGGACGAACTTCTTC
TRBJ1-2 | - | TRBV5-4 | - | CASSSAGPDGYTF | TGTGCCAGCAGCTCCGCCGGGCCGGATGGCTACACCTTC